This T cell receptor beta chain was recorded in a study of vaccination effects on CD4 cells after COVID-19. For the study at large: Participants completed two doses of the BNT162b2 or mRNA-1273 vaccine.

Pools of viral peptides were used by the ViraFEST assay to expand antigen-specific CD4+ T cells ahead of sequencing. The culture ran for 10 days, and then CD4+ T cells were isolated. The healthy vaccine recipients, who had no prior SARS-CoV-2 infection, showed negative nucleocapsid antibodies. IL-2 medium supplanted half the medium on days 3 and 7. Of note for this clone: What it binds is unknown.

Libraries were prepared by immunoSEQ multiplex PCR; TCRdb keeps only in-frame clonotypes and omits some of them. The repertoire holds about 73,000 clones, with 60% to 85% as singletons. V gave up 0 bases and J gave up 0 bases, with 10 bases separating them. Germline V CDR1 and CDR2: SGHTA, FQGTGA. The CDR3 sequence is 16 residues long. Regarding the study as a whole: The study dataset contains few convalescent patients and includes no early post-infection timepoints. In vaccinees who were healthy, merely 1 out of 255 vaccine-induced clones cross-reacted with common cold coronaviruses.

V gene TRBV7-3 combines with J gene TRBJ2-3, with D possibly being TRBD1 or TRBD2 (5 bases each). The source is a human donor who received a COVID-19 vaccine. This specimen was CD4+ T cells from PBMCs cultured with SARS-CoV-2 spike peptides, taken before COVID-19 vaccination. This CDR3 is CASSLTVGASTDTQYF. The CDR3 DNA reads TGTGCCAGCAGCTTAACCGTCGGGGCTAGCACAGATACGCAGTATTTT.